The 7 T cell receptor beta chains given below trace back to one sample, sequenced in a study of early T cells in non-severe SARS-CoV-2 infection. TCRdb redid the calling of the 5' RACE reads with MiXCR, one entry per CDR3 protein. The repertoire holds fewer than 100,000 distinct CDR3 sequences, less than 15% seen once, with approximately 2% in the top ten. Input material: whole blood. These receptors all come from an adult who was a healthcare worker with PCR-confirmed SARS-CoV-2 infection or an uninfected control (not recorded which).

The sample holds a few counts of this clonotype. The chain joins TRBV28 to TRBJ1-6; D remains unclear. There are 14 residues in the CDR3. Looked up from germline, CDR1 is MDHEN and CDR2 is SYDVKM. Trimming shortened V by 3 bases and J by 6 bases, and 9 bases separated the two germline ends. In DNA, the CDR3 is TGTGCCAGCAGTTTTAGACGGTTTAATTCACCCCTCCACTTT. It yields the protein CASSFRRFNSPLHF.

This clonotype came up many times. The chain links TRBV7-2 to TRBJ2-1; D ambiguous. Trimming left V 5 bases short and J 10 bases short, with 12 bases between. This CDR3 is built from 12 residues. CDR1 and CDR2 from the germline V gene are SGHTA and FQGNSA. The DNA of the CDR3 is TGTGCCAGCAGCCGCCAGCGTTCGGAGCAGTTCTTC. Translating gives CASSRQRSEQFF.

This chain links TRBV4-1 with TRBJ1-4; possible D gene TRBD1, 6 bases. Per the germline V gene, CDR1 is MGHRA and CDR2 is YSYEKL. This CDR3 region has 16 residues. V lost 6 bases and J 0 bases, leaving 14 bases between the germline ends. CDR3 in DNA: TGCGCCAGCAGTTACGGACAGATAGCAACTAATGAAAAACTGTTTTTT. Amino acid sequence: CASSYGQIATNEKLFF.

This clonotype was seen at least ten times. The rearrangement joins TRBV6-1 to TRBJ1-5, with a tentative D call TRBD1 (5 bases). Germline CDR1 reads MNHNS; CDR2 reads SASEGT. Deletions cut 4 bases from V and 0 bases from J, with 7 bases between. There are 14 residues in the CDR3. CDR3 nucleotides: TGTGCCAGCAGTGGAGACAGTAGCAATCAGCCCCAGCATTTT. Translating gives CASSGDSSNQPQHF.

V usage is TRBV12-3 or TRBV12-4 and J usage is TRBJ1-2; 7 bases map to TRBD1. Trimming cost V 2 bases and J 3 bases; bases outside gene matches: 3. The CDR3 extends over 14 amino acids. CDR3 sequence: CASSLTQGDYGYTF. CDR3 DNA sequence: TGTGCCAGCAGTTTAACTCAGGGGGACTATGGCTACACCTTC.

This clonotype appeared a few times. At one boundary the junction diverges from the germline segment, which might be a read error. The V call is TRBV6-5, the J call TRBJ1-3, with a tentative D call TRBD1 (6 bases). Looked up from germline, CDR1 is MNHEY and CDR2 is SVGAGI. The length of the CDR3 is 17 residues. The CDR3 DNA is TGTGCCAGCAGCCTGACGGGACACCGGTACTCTGAAAACACCATATATTTT. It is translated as CASSLTGHRYSENTIYF.

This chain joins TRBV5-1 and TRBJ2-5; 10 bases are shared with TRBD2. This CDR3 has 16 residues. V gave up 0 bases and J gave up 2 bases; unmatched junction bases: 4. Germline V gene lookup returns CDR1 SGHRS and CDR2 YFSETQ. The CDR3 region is CASSLAVAGGQETQYF. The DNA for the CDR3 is TGCGCCAGCAGCTTGGCCGTAGCGGGGGGACAAGAGACCCAGTACTTC.